This T cell receptor beta chain was recovered during a study of tumor and adjacent non-tumor tissue in lung cancer. Study-wide background: Patients comprised roughly 12 adenocarcinoma, a couple of squamous cell carcinoma and 1 small cell lung cancer. Study conclusions and caveats: Tumor repertoires had a smaller top 100 clone share than normal lung. Compared with tumor, normal lung showed significantly lower TCR diversity.

This sample's RNA came from whole unsorted tissue. Between August and November 2014, newly diagnosed, chemotherapy-naive lung cancer patients underwent thoracic surgery in China. The library came from three nested PCR rounds adapted from ARM-PCR protocols. TCRdb re-called the multiplex PCR reads with MiXCR, one entry per CDR3 protein. The sample consists of roughly 120,000 distinct CDR3 sequences, 75% of them appearing once. Note on this clonotype: Its antigen is still unknown. The germline gene is not matched at one end of the junction; a read error may be the cause.

The CDR3 covers 14 residues. Germline-derived CDR1 and CDR2 are DFQATT and SNEGSKA (reference sequence). The chain employs TRBV20-1 and TRBJ2-7; the D is unclear. The TCR comes from an older woman with non-small cell lung cancer. Sequenced: lung tumor tissue. DNA for the CDR3: TGCAGTGTTAGAGTATCAGCGAGCTCCTACGAGCAGTACTTC. This codes for CSVRVSASSYEQYF.